Included here is one T cell receptor beta chain sequence, with context. The assay was immunoSEQ multiplex PCR, and TCRdb's table has in-frame clones only and misses some. In the table there are around 28,000 clones, over 70% of which are singletons. Tumor samples used roughly 17-55 mg of diced tissue. The V segment lost 7 bases and the J segment 4 bases; nucleotides outside the gene matches: 6. In germline, CDR1 is SGHDN, CDR2 FVKESK. This CDR3 region has 13 residues. This sample was included in a study of early stage breast cancer tumors. The sequenced material came from breast tumor tissue. J is TRBJ2-5 and V is TRBV14, with TRBD1 matching 7 bases. This TCR was recovered from a person aged 30 to 39 with breast cancer. In nucleotides, the CDR3 is TGTGCCAGCAACAGGGGCCTGGGAGAGACCCAGTACTTC. Protein sequence: CASNRGLGETQYF.